This TCR beta chain was identified in a study of T cell responses to AZD1222 COVID-19 vaccine. About the study: Recipients boosted at about 4 weeks or about 12 weeks are pooled. Study results and limitations: Clonal diversity may have been underestimated in mostly white British donors. Regions 160-218 and 743-854 dominated among vaccine-associated CD4 TCRs spanning spike. Spike-specific TCR depth and breadth grew after two AZD1222 doses.

Germline V lookup: CDR1 SGDLS, CDR2 YYNGEE. V was clipped by 1 base and J by 8 bases, with 9 bases between them. This CDR3 comprises 12 residues. Of note for this clone: Antigen: not known.

Only in-frame clones appear in the TCRdb table, and some are missing; sequencing was by immunoSEQ multiplex PCR. In the table there are over 70,000 clones, 85% of which are singletons. The clonotype comes from an adult in good health. The rearrangement joins TRBV9 to TRBJ1-2, with a weak D call TRBD1 (5 bases). Sequenced material: peripheral blood, taken on day 0 of AZD1222 vaccination. The CDR3 nucleotides are TGTGCCAGCAGCGTATATGGGGGAGGCTACACCTTC. Translated: CASSVYGGGYTF.